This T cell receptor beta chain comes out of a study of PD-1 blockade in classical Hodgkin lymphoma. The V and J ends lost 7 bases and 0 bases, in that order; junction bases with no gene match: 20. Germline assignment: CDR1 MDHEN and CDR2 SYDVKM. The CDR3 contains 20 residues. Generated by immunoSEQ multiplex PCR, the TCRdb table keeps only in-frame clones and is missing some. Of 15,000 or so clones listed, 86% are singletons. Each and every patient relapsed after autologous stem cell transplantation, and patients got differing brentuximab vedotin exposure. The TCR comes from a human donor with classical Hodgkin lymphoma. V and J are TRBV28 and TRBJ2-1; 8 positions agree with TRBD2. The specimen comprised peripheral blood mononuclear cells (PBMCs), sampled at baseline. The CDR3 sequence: CASIQFGVAGYTSSYNEQFF. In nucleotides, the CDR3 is TGTGCCAGCATTCAATTTGGGGTAGCGGGATATACGAGCTCCTACAATGAGCAGTTCTTC.